This T cell receptor beta chain was recorded in a study of blood T cells in healthy people across ages. Across the whole study: The capture of about one barcoded beta molecule per two T cells was achieved by template switching.

A note on this clonotype: Its antigen is still unknown.

This CDR3 contains 13 residues. Germline CDR1 reads DFQATT; CDR2 reads SNEGSKA (reference sequence). Trimming at V came to 5 bases and at J to 3 bases, leaving 1 base not matched to a gene. Broader study findings: The authors considered diversity estimates from one million T cells to be underestimates. Both higher diversity and more naive CD4+ cells marked long-lived donors when set against aged donors. With unsorted PBMCs, a conclusive comparison of naive versus antigen-experienced cells was not possible.

A second PCR of roughly 7 to 11 cycles used a sample-barcoded 5' primer and a J-beta primer mix. TCRdb itself ran the 5' RACE reads through MiXCR, one entry per CDR3 protein. The sample records fewer than 950,000 distinct CDR3 sequences, approximately 55% being singletons. The TCR comes from an elderly man in good health. The sample taken for sequencing was blood. The chain employs TRBV20-1 and TRBJ2-5, with TRBD2 matching over 12 bases. CDR3 protein: CSARTSGEETQYF. The DNA for the CDR3 is TGCAGTGCTCGGACTAGCGGGGAAGAGACCCAGTACTTC.